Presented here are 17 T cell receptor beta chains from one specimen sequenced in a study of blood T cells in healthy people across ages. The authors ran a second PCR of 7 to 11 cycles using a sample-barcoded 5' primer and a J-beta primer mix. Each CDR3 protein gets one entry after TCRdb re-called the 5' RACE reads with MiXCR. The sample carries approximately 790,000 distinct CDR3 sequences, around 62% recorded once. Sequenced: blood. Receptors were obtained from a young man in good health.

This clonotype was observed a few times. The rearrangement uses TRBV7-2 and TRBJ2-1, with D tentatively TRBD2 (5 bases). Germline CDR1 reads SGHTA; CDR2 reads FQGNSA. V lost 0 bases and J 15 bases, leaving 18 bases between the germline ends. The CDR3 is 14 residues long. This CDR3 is CASSLALANQRSFF. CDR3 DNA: TGTGCCAGCAGCTTAGCTCTAGCCAACCAGAGGTCGTTCTTC.

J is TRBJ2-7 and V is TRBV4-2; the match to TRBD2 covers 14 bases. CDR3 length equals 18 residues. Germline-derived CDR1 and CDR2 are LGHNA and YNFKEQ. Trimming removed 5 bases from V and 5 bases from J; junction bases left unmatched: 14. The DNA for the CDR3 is TGTGCCAGCAGCTACCGGACTAGCGGGGGGAGGGAATTTGACGAGCAGTACTTC. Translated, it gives CASSYRTSGGREFDEQYF.

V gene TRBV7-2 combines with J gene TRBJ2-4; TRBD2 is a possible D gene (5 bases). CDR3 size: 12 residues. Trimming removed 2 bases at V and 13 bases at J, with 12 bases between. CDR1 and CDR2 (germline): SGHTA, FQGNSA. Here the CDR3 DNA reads TGTGCCAGCAGCTTATCGCTTTGGGAGCAGTACTTC. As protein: CASSLSLWEQYF.

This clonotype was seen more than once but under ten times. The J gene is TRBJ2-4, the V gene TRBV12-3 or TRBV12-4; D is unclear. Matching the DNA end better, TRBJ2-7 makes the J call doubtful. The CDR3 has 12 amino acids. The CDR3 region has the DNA TGTGCCAGCAGTTTCCAGATGGGCGAGCAGTACTTC. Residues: CASSFQMGEQYF.

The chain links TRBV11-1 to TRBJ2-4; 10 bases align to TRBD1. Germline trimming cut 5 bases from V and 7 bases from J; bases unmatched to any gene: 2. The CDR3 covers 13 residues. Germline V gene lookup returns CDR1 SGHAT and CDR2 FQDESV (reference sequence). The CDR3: CASSQDRGNIQYF. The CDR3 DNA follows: TGTGCCAGCAGCCAGGACAGGGGGAACATTCAGTACTTC.

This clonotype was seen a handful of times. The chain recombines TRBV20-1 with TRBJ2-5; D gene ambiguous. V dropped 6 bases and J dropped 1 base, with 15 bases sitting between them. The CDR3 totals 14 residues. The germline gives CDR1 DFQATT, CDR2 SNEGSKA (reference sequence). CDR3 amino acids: CSASDLRSQETQYF. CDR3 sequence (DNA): TGCAGTGCATCGGACCTCCGGAGCCAAGAGACCCAGTACTTC.

The DNA for the CDR3 is TGTGCCAGCAGCTTAGGTTTGGGGCCGCAGTATTTT. Translation gives CASSLGLGPQYF. The J gene is TRBJ2-3, the V gene TRBV7-2; D is possibly TRBD1 (5 bases). This CDR3 is built from 12 residues. The V gene lost 1 base and the J gene lost 10 bases, with 9 bases spanning the gap. From germline, CDR1 is SGHTA and CDR2 FQGNSA. The variable domain in full, completed from reference TRBV7-2 and TRBJ2-3, reads GAGVSQSPSNKVTEKGKDVELRCDPISGHTALYWYRQSLGQGLEFLIYFQGNSAPDKSGLPSDRFSAERTGGSVSTLTIQRTQQEDSAVYLCASSLGLGPQYFGPGTRLTVL.

The DNA of the CDR3 is TGTGCCAGCAGCCCACCAGGCGGGTTCTACGAGCAGTACTTC. The encoded protein is CASSPPGGFYEQYF. The chain joins TRBV7-9 to TRBJ2-7; D might be TRBD2 (5 bases). This CDR3 has 14 residues. Trimming removed 5 bases at V and 3 bases at J, with 14 bases between. Germline loops: CDR1 SEHNR, CDR2 FQNEAQ (reference sequence).

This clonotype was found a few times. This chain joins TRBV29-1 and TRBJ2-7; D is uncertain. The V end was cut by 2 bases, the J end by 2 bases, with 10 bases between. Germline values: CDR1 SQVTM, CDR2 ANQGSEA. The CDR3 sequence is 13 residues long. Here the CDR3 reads CSVEMGRPYEQYF. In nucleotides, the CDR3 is TGCAGCGTTGAAATGGGCAGACCCTACGAGCAGTACTTC.

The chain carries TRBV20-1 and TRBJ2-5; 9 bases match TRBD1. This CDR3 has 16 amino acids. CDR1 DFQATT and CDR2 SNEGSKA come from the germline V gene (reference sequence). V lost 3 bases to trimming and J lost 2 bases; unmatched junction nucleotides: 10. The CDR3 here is CSARGLGDRAQETQYF. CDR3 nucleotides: TGCAGTGCTAGGGGACTCGGGGACAGGGCGCAAGAGACCCAGTACTTC.

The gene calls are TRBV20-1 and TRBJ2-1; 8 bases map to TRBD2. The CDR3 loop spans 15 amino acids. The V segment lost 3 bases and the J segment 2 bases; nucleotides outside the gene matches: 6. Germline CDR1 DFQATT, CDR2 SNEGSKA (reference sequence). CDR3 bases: TGCAGTGCTAGCCCGCGGCGGGGGGCCTACAATGAGCAGTTCTTC. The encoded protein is CSASPRRGAYNEQFF.

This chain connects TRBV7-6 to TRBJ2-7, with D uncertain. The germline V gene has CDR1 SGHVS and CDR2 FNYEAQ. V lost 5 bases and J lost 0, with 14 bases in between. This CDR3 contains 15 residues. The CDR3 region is CASSPGTYSSYEQYF. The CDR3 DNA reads TGTGCCAGCAGCCCCGGCACATACTCCTCCTACGAGCAGTACTTC.

CDR3 in amino acids: CASSVTAENSPLHF. The DNA for the CDR3 is TGTGCCAGCAGTGTGACAGCTGAGAATTCACCCCTCCACTTT. The rearrangement links TRBV6-4 to TRBJ1-6; D possibly corresponds to TRBD1 (5 bases). CDR1 is MRHNA and CDR2 is SNTAGT in the germline V gene. V was shortened by 4 bases and J by 7 bases, with 11 bases between the two germline ends. This CDR3 spans 14 amino acids.

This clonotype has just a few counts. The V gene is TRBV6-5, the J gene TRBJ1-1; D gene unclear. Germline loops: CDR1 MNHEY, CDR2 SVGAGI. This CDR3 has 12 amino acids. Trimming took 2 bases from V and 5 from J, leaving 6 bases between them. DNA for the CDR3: TGTGCCAGCAGTTACGCGGGTACTGAAGCTTTCTTT. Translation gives CASSYAGTEAFF.

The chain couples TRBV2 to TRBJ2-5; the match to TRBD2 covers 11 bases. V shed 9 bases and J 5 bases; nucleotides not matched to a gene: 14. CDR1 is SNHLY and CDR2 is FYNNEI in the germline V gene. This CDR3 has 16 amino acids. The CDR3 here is CASTIPGLAEVETQYF. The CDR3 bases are TGTGCCAGTACCATACCGGGACTAGCGGAGGTGGAGACCCAGTACTTC.

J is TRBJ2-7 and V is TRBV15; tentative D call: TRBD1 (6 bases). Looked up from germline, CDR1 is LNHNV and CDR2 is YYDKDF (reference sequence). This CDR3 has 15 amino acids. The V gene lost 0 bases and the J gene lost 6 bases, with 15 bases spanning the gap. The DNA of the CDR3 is TGTGCCACCAGCAGAGAGAGGGGGTTGCGGAGCGAGCAGTACTTC. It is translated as CATSRERGLRSEQYF.

The CDR3 coding sequence is TGTGCCAGCAGCGTCCAGGGGGCGGCTCAGCCCCAGCATTTT. This codes for CASSVQGAAQPQHF. The rearrangement joins TRBV7-9 to TRBJ1-5, with TRBD1 matching over 8 bases. The germline V gene encodes CDR1 SEHNR and CDR2 FQNEAQ (reference sequence). The CDR3 contains 14 residues. V dropped 5 bases and J dropped 6; count of bases not matched to a gene: 6.